This T cell receptor beta chain stems from a study of monozygotic twins with inflammatory bowel disease. Reprocessing the 5' RACE reads, TCRdb reports a single entry for every CDR3 protein and omits DNA. The sample data list 190,000 or so distinct CDR3 sequences. The authors drew over 2 ml of blood from each donor. Germline V lookup: CDR1 SGHDT, CDR2 YYEEEE. This CDR3 is 14 amino acids long. Notes on this clonotype: Its antigen remains unidentified.

General study findings and limits: IBD patients displayed reduced TCRbeta diversity (inverse Simpson) when set against healthy co-twins.

The sequenced sample was blood. The source is a human donor with ulcerative colitis or Crohn's disease, or a healthy co-twin of an affected twin (not recorded which). V is TRBV5-6 and J is TRBJ1-5. The CDR3 protein is CASSSGGGNQPQHF.